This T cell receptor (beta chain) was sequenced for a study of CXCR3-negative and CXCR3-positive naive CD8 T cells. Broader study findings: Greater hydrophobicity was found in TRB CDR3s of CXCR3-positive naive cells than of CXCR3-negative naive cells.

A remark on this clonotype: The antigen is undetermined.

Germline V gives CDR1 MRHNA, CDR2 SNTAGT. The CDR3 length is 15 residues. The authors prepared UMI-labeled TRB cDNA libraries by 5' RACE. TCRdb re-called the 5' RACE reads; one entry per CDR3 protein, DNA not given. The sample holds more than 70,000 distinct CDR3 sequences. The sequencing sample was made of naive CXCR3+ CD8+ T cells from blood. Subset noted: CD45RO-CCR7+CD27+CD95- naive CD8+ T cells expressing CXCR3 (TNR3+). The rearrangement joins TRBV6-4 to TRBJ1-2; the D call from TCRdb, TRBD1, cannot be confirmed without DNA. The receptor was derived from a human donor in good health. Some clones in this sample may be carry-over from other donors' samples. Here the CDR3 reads CASSASLKPPYGYTF.